This T cell receptor (beta chain) was observed in a study of blood T cells in healthy people across ages. Study observations and caveats: Considered underestimates were the diversity estimates obtained from one million T cells. The fall in TCR beta diversity per million T cells was roughly linear with age.

V was trimmed by 2 bases and J by 3 bases, leaving 7 bases between them. Germline loops: CDR1 MNHEY, CDR2 SVGAGI. This CDR3 comprises 13 residues. This clonotype appeared many times. The target antigen is unknown. A second 7 to 11 cycle PCR used barcoded and J-beta primers. Using its own MiXCR run on the 5' RACE reads, TCRdb lists one record per CDR3 protein. The sample holds about 640,000 distinct CDR3 sequences, approximately 30% seen once. V usage is TRBV6-5 and J usage is TRBJ2-5, with D uncertain. The sequenced material came from blood. The source of this sequence is an elderly woman in good health. The CDR3 is CASSYPPEETQYF. CDR3 DNA: TGTGCCAGCAGTTACCCCCCTGAAGAGACCCAGTACTTC.